This TCR beta chain was identified in a study of cytomegalovirus exposure and HLA in healthy donors. Whole-study findings and limits: Cytomegalovirus-associated TCR beta chains were listed, numbering some 170. It was confirmed in vitro that a few of the CMV-associated chains were specific for CMV antigens.

Germline V lookup: CDR1 LNHDA, CDR2 SQIVND (reference sequence). This CDR3 region has 17 residues. The V gene lost 3 bases and the J gene lost 1 base, with 19 bases spanning the gap. This table comes from immunoSEQ multiplex PCR, and its TCRdb copy is limited to in-frame clones, with some not included. The sample shows 50,000 to 65,000 clones, roughly 95% of them seen only once. Note on this clone: What it binds is unknown.

The donors formed part of the roughly 120-subject validation cohort, distinct from the approximately 670-subject first cohort. The receptor was derived from a woman aged 18-29 years in good health and CMV-seronegative. The sequenced sample consisted of PBMCs. This rearrangement joins TRBV19 to TRBJ2-7; tentatively, D is TRBD2 (7 bases). In nucleotides, the CDR3 is TGTGCCAGTAGTATGGGGGGGGCGGACAGCCCATCCTACGAGCAGTACTTC. Translation gives CASSMGGADSPSYEQYF. The whole variable domain, remainder taken from reference TRBV19 and TRBJ2-7, is DGGITQSPKYLFRKEGQNVTLSCEQNLNHDAMYWYRQDPGQGLRLIYYSQIVNDFQKGDIAEGYSVSREKKESFPLTVTSAQKNPTAFYLCASSMGGADSPSYEQYFGPGTRLTVT.